What follows is one T cell receptor beta chain and its context. This clonotype was counted a few times. Its antigen is still unknown. No base quality information exists; no much larger clone differs at one position. Looking up the germline V gene yields CDR1 SGHVS and CDR2 FNYEAQ. Trimming costs V 2 bases and J 5 bases, and their ends lie 15 bases apart. Including cysteine and phenylalanine, the CDR3 has 15 amino acids. Only the CDR3 portion is preserved as DNA: 45 bases, with reading frame beginning at the first base. The sample's treatment or condition label, in plain terms: in vitro stimulation with specific CMV peptide epitopes to enrich CMV-specific T cells. Instrument used: Illumina HiSeq 1500. Starting from the raw public reads, TCRdb applied fastp trimming at Q25, assembled clones with MiXCR and retained in-frame beta chains. Rows matching on CDR3 protein sequence are summarized as one entry with the most common DNA and genes. For this sample there are approximately 990,000 distinct CDR3 sequences; 25% to 40% appear just once. 13% of the sample lies in the top ten.

The sample originates from a study of T cell repertoires in cytomegalovirus infection (dated by TCRdb to about 2019). The study in broad terms: Peptide stimulations targeted recently identified HLA-C-restricted CMV epitopes, whose presentation resists viral immunomodulation, together with well-studied HLA-B-restricted epitopes. The HLA type of each donor mattered for the analysis, because public TCR beta signatures pointed to carriage of CMV infection along with the matching HLA type. Overall study outcomes, separate from this receptor: In both this cohort and an independent cohort of 352 donors, the cumulative frequency of public TCR beta family members distinguished carriers of CMV infection plus the relevant HLA type. The ex vivo response was dominated by HLA-C-restricted CMV-specific TCR beta clonotypes, which also provided the single most frequent clonotype in two of eight donors.

The chain uses TRBV7-6 and TRBJ2-5; TRBD1 is a possible D gene, resting on 6 matching bases. The origin of this receptor is a human donor in good health (CMV status not recorded). Some clones in this sample may be carry-over from other donors' samples. The material was cultured CD8+ T cells from PBMCs, obtained from culture after CMV antigen stimulation. The CDR3 region reads CASSLPGHLEETQYF. DNA sequence: TGTGCCAGCAGCTTACCGGGACACTTGGAGGAGACCCAGTACTTC.